This TCR beta chain emerged from a study of CD8+ T cells in alopecia areata. V was shortened by 6 bases and J by 4 bases, with 13 bases between the two germline ends. The CDR3 extends over 12 amino acids. Germline V lookup: CDR1 SQVTM, CDR2 ANQGSEA. Regarding this clone: In the same sample, other DNA sequences code for this CDR3.

RNA was isolated and reverse transcribed to cDNA, the sequencing template. Clones were sequenced by immunoSEQ multiplex PCR, and TCRdb holds only the in-frame ones, with some missing. The sample has about 120,000 clones, around 50% seen once. The sequenced material came from NKG2D-low CD8+ T cells sorted from blood. This chain links TRBV29-1 with TRBJ2-7, with unresolved D. This sequence was found in a human donor with alopecia areata. For the CDR3, the DNA is TGCAGCGTAGAGACGAAGCCTTACGAGCAGTACTTC. This gives the protein CSVETKPYEQYF.